This record looks at one TCR beta chain sequence and its context. The method was immunoSEQ multiplex PCR; TCRdb's version includes in-frame clones alone and lacks a portion of them. This table has around 90,000 clones, around 90% appearing once. This sample was taken from a study of OX40 agonist ivuxolimab in advanced cancers. On the study more broadly: Patients received ivuxolimab, an agonistic anti-OX40 (CD134) antibody.

The CDR3 consists of 18 residues. V trimming: 0 bases; J trimming: 5 bases; junction bases outside the gene matches: 11. CDR1 and CDR2 (germline): LGHNA, YSLEER. Cycle 7 day 1, cycle 4 day 1, and baseline were the timepoints at which blood was sampled. The rearrangement uses TRBV4-3 and TRBJ1-1; TRBD1 agrees at 11 bases. The sequence was obtained from an adult with an advanced solid tumor such as melanoma, head and neck, liver or kidney cancer. The sample was CD4+ or CD8+ T cells sorted from blood, taken in a trial of the OX40 agonist ivuxolimab. DNA of the CDR3: TGCGCCAGCAGCCAAGATTTTGGCGGACAGGGGGCGAGGACTGAAGCTTTCTTT. Protein sequence: CASSQDFGGQGARTEAFF.